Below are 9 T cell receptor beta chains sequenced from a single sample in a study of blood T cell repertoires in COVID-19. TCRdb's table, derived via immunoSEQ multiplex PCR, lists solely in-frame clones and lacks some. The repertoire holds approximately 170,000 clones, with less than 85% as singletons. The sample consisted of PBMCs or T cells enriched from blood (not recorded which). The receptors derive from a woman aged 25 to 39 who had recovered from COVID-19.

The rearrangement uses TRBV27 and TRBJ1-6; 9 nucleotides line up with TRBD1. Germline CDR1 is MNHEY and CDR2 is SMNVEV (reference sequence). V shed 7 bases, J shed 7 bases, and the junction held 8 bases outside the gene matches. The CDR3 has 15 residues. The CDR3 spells CASTASGTGNSPLHF. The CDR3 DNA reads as TGTGCCAGCACCGCATCCGGGACAGGGAATTCACCCCTCCACTTT.

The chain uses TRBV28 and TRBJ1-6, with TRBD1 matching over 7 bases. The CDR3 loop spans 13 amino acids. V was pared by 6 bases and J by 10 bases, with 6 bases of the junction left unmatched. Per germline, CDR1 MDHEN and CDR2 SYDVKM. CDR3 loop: CASRRQGESPLHF. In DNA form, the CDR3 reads TGTGCCAGCAGGAGACAGGGTGAATCACCCCTCCACTTT.

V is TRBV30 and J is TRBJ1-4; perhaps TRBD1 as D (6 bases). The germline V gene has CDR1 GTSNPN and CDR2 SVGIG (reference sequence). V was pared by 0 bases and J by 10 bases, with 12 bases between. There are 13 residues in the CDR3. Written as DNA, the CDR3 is TGTGCCTGGAGTGTTATACAGGGCGGAAAACTGTTTTTT. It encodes CAWSVIQGGKLFF.

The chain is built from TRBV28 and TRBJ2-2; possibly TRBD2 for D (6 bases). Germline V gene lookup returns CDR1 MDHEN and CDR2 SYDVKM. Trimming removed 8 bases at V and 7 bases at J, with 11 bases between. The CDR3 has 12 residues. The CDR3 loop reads CASSGGNGELFF. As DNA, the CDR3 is TGTGCCAGCTCGGGCGGGAACGGGGAGCTGTTTTTT. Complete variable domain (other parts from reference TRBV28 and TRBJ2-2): DVKVTQSSRYLVKRTGEKVFLECVQDMDHENMFWYRQDPGLGLRLIYFSYDVKMKEKGDIPEGYSVSREKKERFSLILESASTNQTSMYLCASSGGNGELFFGEGSRLTVL.

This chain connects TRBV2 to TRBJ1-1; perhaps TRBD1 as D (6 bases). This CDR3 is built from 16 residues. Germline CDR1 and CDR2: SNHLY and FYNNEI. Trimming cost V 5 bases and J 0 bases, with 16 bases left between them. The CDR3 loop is CASSLNPGHLNTEAFF. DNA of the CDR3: TGTGCCAGCAGTCTGAACCCGGGACACCTGAACACTGAAGCTTTCTTT.

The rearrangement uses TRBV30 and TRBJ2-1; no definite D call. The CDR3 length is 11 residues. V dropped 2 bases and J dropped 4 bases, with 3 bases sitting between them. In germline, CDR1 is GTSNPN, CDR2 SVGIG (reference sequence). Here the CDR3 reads CAWSPYNEQFF. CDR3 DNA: TGTGCCTGGAGTCCATACAATGAGCAGTTCTTC.

Written as DNA, the CDR3 is TGTGCCACCAGTGAATCGACAGGACCTAATCAGCCCCAGCATTTT. This encodes CATSESTGPNQPQHF. The chain is built from TRBV24-1 and TRBJ1-5; D possibly corresponds to TRBD1 (6 bases). V was pared by 4 bases and J by 4 bases, with 13 bases between. Germline values: CDR1 KGHDR, CDR2 SFDVKD. This CDR3 contains 15 residues.

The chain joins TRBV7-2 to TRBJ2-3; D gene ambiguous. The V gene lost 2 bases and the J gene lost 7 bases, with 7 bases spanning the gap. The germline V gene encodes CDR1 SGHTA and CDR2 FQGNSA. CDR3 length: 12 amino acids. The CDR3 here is CASSLLPYTQYF. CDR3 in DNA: TGTGCCAGCAGCTTACTTCCCTATACGCAGTATTTT.

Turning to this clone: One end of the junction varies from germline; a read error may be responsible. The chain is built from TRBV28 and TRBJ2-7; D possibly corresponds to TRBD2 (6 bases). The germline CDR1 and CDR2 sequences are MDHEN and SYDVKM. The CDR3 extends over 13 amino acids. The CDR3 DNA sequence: TGTGCCAGTGGCGGGAAGCCCCTCTACCAGCAGTACTTC. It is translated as CASGGKPLYQQYF.